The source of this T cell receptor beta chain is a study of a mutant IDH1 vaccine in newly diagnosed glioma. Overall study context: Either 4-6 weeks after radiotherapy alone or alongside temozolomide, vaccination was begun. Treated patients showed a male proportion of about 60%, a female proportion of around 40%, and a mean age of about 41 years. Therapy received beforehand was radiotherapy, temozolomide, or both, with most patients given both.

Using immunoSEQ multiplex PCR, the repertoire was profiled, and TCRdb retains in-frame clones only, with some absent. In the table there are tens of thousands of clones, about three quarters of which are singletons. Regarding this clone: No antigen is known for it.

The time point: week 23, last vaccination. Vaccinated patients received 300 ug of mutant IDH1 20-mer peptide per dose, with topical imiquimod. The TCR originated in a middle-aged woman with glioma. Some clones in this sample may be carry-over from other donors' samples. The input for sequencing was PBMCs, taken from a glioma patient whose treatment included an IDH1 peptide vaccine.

CDR3 in amino acids: CASSFIRTGGNTGELFF. CDR3 DNA: TGTGCCAGCAGTTTTATCCGGACAGGGGGAAACACCGGGGAGCTGTTTTTT. This chain joins TRBV27 and TRBJ2-2, with 10 nucleotides matching TRBD1. The CDR3 totals 17 residues. After removal of 3 bases from V and 2 bases from J, the junction contained 6 bases not matched to a gene. Per the germline V gene, CDR1 is MNHEY and CDR2 is SMNVEV (reference sequence).